This entry features one TCR beta chain sequence. With a much larger clone just one base away, this may be a read error. This sample stems from a study of T cells after yellow fever vaccination. Study-wide background: Fractions of low cell number were prepared using SMART-Seq v4 Ultra Low Input.

The CDR3 has 14 residues. TCRdb fed the 5' RACE reads into MiXCR, producing one record per CDR3 protein. Here the sample spans more than 110,000 distinct CDR3 sequences, 6.6% being singletons. This rearrangement joins TRBV12-3 or TRBV12-4 to TRBJ1-1; 7 positions match TRBD1. The input for sequencing was CD4+ T cells sorted from PBMCs, taken 10 days after the yellow fever booster vaccination. The receptor's source is a man between 25 and 39 years old who received the YFV17D yellow fever vaccine. CDR3 residues: CASRPGQLNTKAFF. Here the CDR3 DNA reads TGTGCCAGCAGACCGGGACAGTTGAACACTAAAGCTTTCTTT.